Listed below are T cell receptor beta chains from one sample, sequenced in a study of blood T cell dynamics during melanoma immunotherapy. The method was immunoSEQ multiplex PCR; TCRdb's version includes in-frame clones alone and lacks a portion of them. In the table there are about 490 clones, 60% to 75% of which are singletons. The input for sequencing was central memory CD8+ T cells from blood, taken from a patient treated with checkpoint blockade. These receptors all stem from a human donor with melanoma. Each CDR3 is given without its conserved first and last residue.

j_call: TRBJ2-1
v_call: TRBV30
cdr3_aa: ARLGSYNEQF

j_call: TRBJ2-3
v_call: TRBV6-4
cdr3_aa: ASSERVTDTQY

j_call: TRBJ1-2
v_call: TRBV5-1
cdr3_aa: ASSLDRSYGYT

j_call: TRBJ2-7
v_call: TRBV4-1
cdr3_aa: ASSQEVGYEQY

j_call: TRBJ2-7
v_call: TRBV5-4
cdr3_aa: ASSFGQRAYEQY

j_call: TRBJ2-1
v_call: TRBV7-8
cdr3_aa: ASSITSGPYNEQF

j_call: TRBJ2-7
v_call: TRBV30
cdr3_aa: AWCSGTGVQEQY

j_call: TRBJ2-7
v_call: TRBV5-1
cdr3_aa: ASSLVLGPDEQY

j_call: TRBJ2-2
v_call: TRBV15
cdr3_aa: ATSRGSETGELF

j_call: TRBJ2-7
v_call: TRBV5-6
cdr3_aa: ASSWFGTGGYEQY

j_call: TRBJ1-3
v_call: TRBV28
cdr3_aa: ASSLFGQGSNGNTIY

j_call: TRBJ2-7
v_call: TRBV6-5
cdr3_aa: ASSYGPSVGAEQY

j_call: TRBJ1-5
v_call: TRBV28
cdr3_aa: ASSLDAWPSNQPQH

j_call: NA
v_call: TRBV18
cdr3_aa: ASSPLKDPYEQY

j_call: TRBJ1-2
v_call: TRBV10-3
cdr3_aa: AISESKGRANYGYT

j_call: TRBJ1-2
v_call: TRBV5-6
cdr3_aa: ASSLDGPYGYT

j_call: TRBJ2-5
v_call: TRBV6-1
cdr3_aa: ASSEGAGGQETQY

j_call: NA
v_call: TRBV4-1
cdr3_aa: ASSQEGYEQY

j_call: TRBJ2-6
v_call: TRBV4-3
cdr3_aa: ASSLGWDSGANVLT

j_call: TRBJ2-7
v_call: TRBV11-1
cdr3_aa: ASSLGSDRDNSYEQY

j_call: TRBJ2-5
v_call: TRBV2
cdr3_aa: ASSSRRNPQETQY

j_call: TRBJ2-3
v_call: TRBV6-1
cdr3_aa: ASSELAGGPDTQY

j_call: TRBJ1-3
v_call: TRBV27
cdr3_aa: ASSSLRQPFGNTIY

j_call: TRBJ2-3
v_call: TRBV11-2
cdr3_aa: ASSSPRGPEFYTQY

j_call: TRBJ2-7
v_call: TRBV5-4
cdr3_aa: ASSLAGAGNEQY

j_call: TRBJ1-1
v_call: TRBV29-1
cdr3_aa: SVGVREGTEAF

j_call: TRBJ1-1
v_call: TRBV6-1
cdr3_aa: ASREGTEAF

j_call: TRBJ2-1
v_call: TRBV28
cdr3_aa: ASSSSTSKGDEQF

j_call: TRBJ2-7
v_call: TRBV7-2
cdr3_aa: ASSLGSDRDNSYEQY

j_call: TRBJ2-1
v_call: TRBV6-4
cdr3_aa: ASSSSGTSGSNEQF

j_call: TRBJ1-2
v_call: TRBV28
cdr3_aa: ASSPGTANYGYT

j_call: TRBJ2-2
v_call: TRBV6-4
cdr3_aa: ASSDGTMVPGELF

j_call: TRBJ2-7
v_call: TRBV28
cdr3_aa: ASSLLRYKGEQY

j_call: TRBJ1-3
v_call: TRBV25-1
cdr3_aa: ASSEGNGNTIY

j_call: TRBJ2-1
v_call: TRBV27
cdr3_aa: ASSFIGGGSSYNEQF

j_call: NA
v_call: TRBV6-6
cdr3_aa: ASSYRDTYEQY

j_call: TRBJ2-7
v_call: TRBV6-5
cdr3_aa: ASSYESAYSYEQY

j_call: TRBJ2-3
v_call: TRBV10-1
cdr3_aa: ASSGPVGSVTDTQY

j_call: TRBJ2-5
v_call: TRBV6-1
cdr3_aa: ANNPDGDAETQY

j_call: TRBJ2-5
v_call: TRBV14
cdr3_aa: ASSQETGGVSEQY

j_call: TRBJ2-1
v_call: TRBV5-1
cdr3_aa: ASSRGGGGDNEQF

j_call: TRBJ1-1
v_call: TRBV5-4
cdr3_aa: ASSLGVVNDRTKTYTEAF

j_call: TRBJ2-6
v_call: TRBV30
cdr3_aa: AWSVELVRRISGANVLT

j_call: TRBJ2-7
v_call: TRBV11-2
cdr3_aa: ASSLGSDRDNSYEQY

j_call: TRBJ1-6
v_call: TRBV27
cdr3_aa: ASSLTESSYNSPLH

j_call: TRBJ2-7
v_call: TRBV27
cdr3_aa: ASSLGQGSREQY

j_call: TRBJ2-3
v_call: TRBV4-1
cdr3_aa: ASSQDPATDTQY

j_call: TRBJ2-2
v_call: TRBV10-1
cdr3_aa: ASSEAGNTGELF

j_call: TRBJ1-2
v_call: TRBV4-2
cdr3_aa: ASSLGATDYGYT

j_call: TRBJ1-1
v_call: TRBV14
cdr3_aa: ASSPSVVTEAF

j_call: TRBJ1-2
v_call: TRBV11-1
cdr3_aa: ASSLAGTGYGYT